These 23 T cell receptor beta chains share one sample of origin, sequenced in a study of CD8 T cells in Susac syndrome. Random hexamers were used to reverse transcribe an amount of about 0.45 to 1 ug RNA. Via MiXCR, TCRdb re-called the immunoSEQ multiplex PCR reads, giving one row per CDR3 protein. The top ten clones hold approximately 0.12% of a sample with roughly 130,000 distinct CDR3 sequences, 90% to 95% of them seen once. Input material: CD4+ T cells from PBMCs. The receptor source for this set is a human donor with multiple sclerosis.

This clonotype appeared once. The rearrangement links TRBV18 to TRBJ2-6, with a weak D call TRBD1 (5 bases). CDR3 length equals 16 residues. V lost 4 bases to trimming and J lost 0 bases, with 10 bases between them. The germline V gene has CDR1 KGHSH and CDR2 LQKENI. The CDR3 nucleotides are TGTGCCAGCTCACTTTTGACAGACTCTGGGGCCAACGTCCTGACTTTC. It translates to CASSLLTDSGANVLTF.

The chain has TRBV7-9 and TRBJ1-5; D gene unclear. The CDR3 has 12 amino acids. Germline CDR1 SEHNR, CDR2 FQNEAQ (reference sequence). Trimming took off 4 bases at V and 3 bases at J, with 4 bases between the two ends. The CDR3 is CASSYLNQPQHF. CDR3 in DNA: TGTGCCAGCAGCTACCTCAATCAGCCCCAGCATTTT.

The V gene is TRBV5-6, the J gene TRBJ1-2; 10 positions agree with TRBD1. The V gene's germline CDR1 is SGHDT and CDR2 YYEEEE. Trimming at V came to 2 bases and at J to 7 bases, leaving 11 bases not matched to a gene. The CDR3 runs to 16 residues. This chain's CDR3 is CASSFPGTGVSLGYTF. The CDR3 DNA follows: TGTGCCAGCAGCTTCCCCGGGACAGGGGTCTCTCTTGGCTACACCTTC.

This chain links TRBV2 with TRBJ2-1; D not resolved. Germline CDR1 is SNHLY and CDR2 is FYNNEI. The CDR3 runs to 13 residues. Trimming took off 4 bases at V and 5 bases at J, with 9 bases between the two ends. For the CDR3, the DNA is TGTGCCAGCAGTGCCGGTCTAGACAATGAGCAGTTCTTC. It specifies CASSAGLDNEQFF.

The chain links TRBV6-1 to TRBJ2-7; D call uncertain. The CDR3 spans 13 residues. Between the trimmed V and J ends, which lost 8 bases and 5 bases, there was a span of 16 bases. Germline V gives CDR1 MNHNS, CDR2 SASEGT. The CDR3 is CASAIQVSDEQYF. CDR3 sequence (DNA): TGTGCCAGCGCGATCCAAGTATCCGACGAGCAGTACTTC.

The rearrangement uses TRBV5-6 and TRBJ2-2; D not resolved. V was trimmed by 2 bases and J by 0 bases, leaving 11 bases between them. Germline CDR1 is SGHDT and CDR2 is YYEEEE. The CDR3 is 16 amino acids. The CDR3 sequence is CASSFRPNSNTGELFF. The CDR3 bases are TGTGCCAGCAGCTTCCGACCGAACTCGAACACCGGGGAGCTGTTTTTT.

The chain links TRBV6-2 or TRBV6-3 to TRBJ1-5; D is unclear. This CDR3 is 13 amino acids long. Germline values: CDR1 MNHEY, CDR2 SVGEGT. V lost 8 bases, J lost 2 bases, and 10 bases lay in between. CDR3: CASSAGGNQPQHF. Here the CDR3 DNA reads TGTGCCAGCTCCGCTGGGGGCAATCAGCCCCAGCATTTT.

The chain has TRBV19 and TRBJ2-1, with 9 positions matching TRBD1. Germline lookup yields CDR1 LNHDA and CDR2 SQIVND (reference sequence). The CDR3 spans 16 residues. Losses at the gene ends were 5 bases for V and 4 bases for J; bases not matched to a gene: 9. CDR3 residues: CASSSRGGTGYNEQFF. As DNA, the CDR3 is TGTGCCAGTAGTTCGAGAGGAGGGACAGGGTACAATGAGCAGTTCTTC.

The chain links TRBV25-1 to TRBJ2-7; unclear D gene. The germline V gene has CDR1 MGHDK and CDR2 SYGVNS. The germline V and J ends were trimmed by 5 bases and 6 bases, with 8 bases remaining between them. This CDR3 contains 11 residues. This chain's CDR3 is CASSIWVEQYF. As DNA, the CDR3 is TGTGCCAGCAGTATTTGGGTCGAGCAGTACTTC.

This clonotype has only one observation. The chain couples TRBV6-1 to TRBJ2-2, with 7 bases matching TRBD1. The germline V gene encodes CDR1 MNHNS and CDR2 SASEGT. This CDR3 is 13 amino acids long. The ends lost 8 bases at V and 1 base at J; junction bases unmatched: 1. DNA of the CDR3: TGTGCCAGCGGGACAGAGAACACCGGGGAGCTGTTTTTT. Its translation is CASGTENTGELFF.

The J gene is TRBJ1-4, the V gene TRBV27, with 7 bases fitting TRBD1. The CDR3 contains 14 residues. V lost 6 bases to trimming and J lost 9 bases; unmatched junction nucleotides: 10. CDR1 and CDR2 (germline): MNHEY, SMNVEV (reference sequence). The CDR3 protein is CASRDAKGAQKLFF. The CDR3 coding sequence is TGTGCCAGCAGGGACGCGAAGGGGGCACAAAAACTGTTTTTT.

The V gene is TRBV20-1, the J gene TRBJ1-1, with TRBD1 as a possible D gene (6 bases). The CDR3 is made up of 13 amino acids. Germline V gene sequence: CDR1 DFQATT, CDR2 SNEGSKA (reference sequence). The V gene lost 1 base and the J gene lost 7 bases, with 13 bases spanning the gap. The CDR3 region is CSARGTGYHEAFF. CDR3 nucleotides: TGCAGTGCTAGAGGCACAGGGTATCATGAAGCTTTCTTT.

The chain employs TRBV12-3 or TRBV12-4 and TRBJ1-5; D may be TRBD1 (6 bases). This CDR3 spans 15 amino acids. V lost 3 bases and J 0 bases, leaving 9 bases between the germline ends. This CDR3 reads CASSFNRASNQPQHF. Written as DNA, the CDR3 is TGTGCCAGCAGTTTTAACAGGGCTAGCAATCAGCCCCAGCATTTT.

The chain recombines TRBV9 with TRBJ2-2; D uncertain. This CDR3 region has 16 residues. Trimming stripped 1 base from V and 2 bases from J, with 12 bases between. Germline loops: CDR1 SGDLS, CDR2 YYNGEE. CDR3 amino acids: CASSVTPRPNTGELFF. The CDR3 DNA follows: TGTGCCAGCAGCGTAACTCCGAGACCTAACACCGGGGAGCTGTTTTTT.

This chain joins TRBV19 and TRBJ2-7; the match to TRBD1 covers 8 bases. Per germline, CDR1 LNHDA and CDR2 SQIVND (reference sequence). V lost 4 bases to trimming and J lost 1 base; unmatched junction nucleotides: 9. The CDR3 consists of 16 residues. The DNA of the CDR3 is TGTGCCAGTAGTAGGATGACAGGGGTAGGGTCCTACGAGCAGTACTTC. Protein product: CASSRMTGVGSYEQYF.

The chain's CDR3 is CASRNRARDTIYF. In DNA form, the CDR3 reads TGTGCCAGCAGGAACAGGGCCCGAGACACCATATATTTT. The genes are TRBV2 and TRBJ1-3; perhaps TRBD1 as D (6 bases). The CDR3 runs 13 residues. Germline V gives CDR1 SNHLY, CDR2 FYNNEI. Trimming removed 6 bases at V and 8 bases at J, with 14 bases between.

This clonotype was observed once. The chain carries TRBV6-6 and TRBJ1-3; D is undetermined. The CDR3 sequence is 15 residues long. Trimming removed 4 bases at V and 0 bases at J, with 10 bases between. Germline V CDR1 and CDR2: MNHNY, SVGAGI (reference sequence). CDR3 protein: CASSSPGDSGNTIYF. As DNA, the CDR3 is TGTGCCAGCAGTTCCCCGGGAGACTCTGGAAACACCATATATTTT.

The genes are TRBV7-9 and TRBJ1-2; 7 nucleotides align to TRBD1. With 4 bases clipped from V and 10 bases from J, the junction kept 12 bases outside the gene matches. Per the germline V gene, CDR1 is SEHNR and CDR2 is FQNEAQ (reference sequence). The CDR3 length is 14 residues. The CDR3 reads CASSSTRTGGDYTF. Written as DNA, the CDR3 is TGTGCCAGCAGCTCTACCAGGACAGGTGGAGACTACACCTTC.

The V gene is TRBV19, the J gene TRBJ2-5, with TRBD2 identical over 11 bases. The V gene end was trimmed by 5 bases and the J gene end by 5 bases; junction bases not matched to a gene: 16. This CDR3 region has 18 residues. The germline V gene has CDR1 LNHDA and CDR2 SQIVND (reference sequence). As DNA, the CDR3 is TGTGCCAGTAGTCTCACGTTTAGCGGGGGGGCCTGGGCGGAGACCCAGTACTTC. Protein product: CASSLTFSGGAWAETQYF.

This chain connects TRBV18 to TRBJ1-5, with 7 nucleotides matching TRBD1. The CDR3 covers 16 residues. Trimming cost V 3 bases and J 2 bases; bases outside gene matches: 7. Germline CDR1 reads KGHSH; CDR2 reads LQKENI. CDR3 DNA sequence: TGTGCCAGCTCACCTAACCGGGACAGCGGCAATCAGCCCCAGCATTTT. This codes for CASSPNRDSGNQPQHF. Variable domain in full (rest from reference TRBV18 and TRBJ1-5): NAGVMQNPRHLVRRRGQEARLRCSPMKGHSHVYWYRQLPEEGLKFMVYLQKENIIDESGMPKERFSAEFPKEGPSILRIQQVVRGDSAAYFCASSPNRDSGNQPQHFGDGTRLSIL.

The rearrangement joins TRBV18 to TRBJ2-4; D unresolved. Between the trimmed V and J ends, which lost 3 bases and 0 bases, there was a span of 3 bases. CDR1 KGHSH and CDR2 LQKENI come from the germline V gene. The CDR3 length is 13 residues. Here the CDR3 reads CASSPLAKNIQYF. DNA for the CDR3: TGTGCCAGCTCACCCTTAGCCAAAAACATTCAGTACTTC.

The DNA for the CDR3 is TGCGCCAGCAGGGAACAAGGACAGGGGATGAACACTGAAGCTTTCTTT. Translating gives CASREQGQGMNTEAFF. The genes are TRBV5-1 and TRBJ1-1; 9 nucleotides match TRBD1. The CDR3 consists of 16 residues. The germline CDR1 and CDR2 sequences are SGHRS and YFSETQ. The junction had 8 bases not matched to a gene; V was cut back by 5 bases and J by 0 bases.

The genes are TRBV12-3 or TRBV12-4 and TRBJ2-7; 9 bases map to TRBD1. This CDR3 comprises 13 residues. The V gene end was trimmed by 3 bases and the J gene end by 6 bases; junction bases not matched to a gene: 3. The CDR3 DNA follows: TGTGCCAGCAGTTTTGGACAGGGGCTCGAGCAGTACTTC. Translating it yields CASSFGQGLEQYF.